A single sample gave rise to the 9 T cell receptor beta chains below, sequenced in a study of shared clonotypes between healthy human individuals. TCRdb's copy holds only in-frame clones and misses some; the assay was immunoSEQ multiplex PCR. The data hold some 380,000 clones, with 90% to 97% observed a single time. The sample comprised memory CD8+ T cells sorted from blood. Subset indicated: CD45RO+ cells pooled with CCR7-negative TemRA cells. The source of these receptors is a man aged 25-40 years in good health.

V and J are TRBV5-4 and TRBJ2-5, with 8 positions matching TRBD1. CDR3 length: 15 residues. The germline CDR1 and CDR2 sequences are SGHNT and YYREEE (reference sequence). V lost 2 bases and J lost 5; bases outside the gene matches: 8. In nucleotides, the CDR3 is TGTGCCAGCAGCTTCGAATTGGACAGGGCGGAGACCCAGTACTTC. Translating it yields CASSFELDRAETQYF.

The rearrangement uses TRBV7-9 and TRBJ1-6, with D uncertain. CDR1 and CDR2 (germline): SEHNR, FQNEAQ (reference sequence). This CDR3 is built from 11 residues. Between the trimmed V and J ends, which lost 4 bases and 9 bases, there was a span of 4 bases. The CDR3 DNA is TGTGCCAGCAGCTGGGGTTCACCCCTCCACTTT. Protein sequence: CASSWGSPLHF.

This chain uses TRBV12-5 with TRBJ2-7, with 12 positions matching TRBD2. The CDR3 sequence is 19 residues long. CDR1 is LGHNT, CDR2 FRNRAP, per germline. V was pared by 5 bases and J by 6 bases, with 20 bases of the junction left unmatched. Here the CDR3 DNA reads TGTGCTAGTGGTCTGCCAACCCGGACTAGCGGGACGGCTAGAAGCGAGCAGTACTTC. This codes for CASGLPTRTSGTARSEQYF.

This sequence joins TRBV9 and TRBJ1-5, with TRBD1 matching 7 bases. The length of the CDR3 is 13 residues. V shed 4 bases and J 5 bases; nucleotides not matched to a gene: 3. Germline V gene data show CDR1 as SGDLS and CDR2 as YYNGEE. The CDR3 DNA is TGTGCCAGCAGCTTCCAGGGGGATCAGCCCCAGCATTTT. This translates into CASSFQGDQPQHF.

J is TRBJ2-1 and V is TRBV4-1; D gene uncertain. V gave up 1 base and J gave up 0 bases, with 4 bases separating them. CDR3 length equals 14 residues. Germline values: CDR1 MGHRA, CDR2 YSYEKL. CDR3 nucleotide sequence: TGCGCCAGCAGCCAAGGCCCCTCCTACAATGAGCAGTTCTTC. Residues: CASSQGPSYNEQFF.

The rearrangement links TRBV28 to TRBJ2-3; 9 bases are a match to TRBD2. J was trimmed by 3 bases and V by 6 bases; bases with no gene match: 7. CDR1 and CDR2 (germline): MDHEN, SYDVKM. The CDR3 length is 15 residues. The CDR3 is CASSRTSVTTDTQYF. The CDR3 region has the DNA TGTGCCAGCAGCCGGACTAGCGTAACTACAGATACGCAGTATTTT.

The gene calls are TRBV28 and TRBJ1-3; D not resolved. The CDR3 is 14 residues long. From germline, CDR1 is MDHEN and CDR2 SYDVKM. Trimming took off 3 bases at V and 0 bases at J, with 6 bases between the two ends. The CDR3 loop reads CASSFTVSGNTIYF. The CDR3 region has the DNA TGTGCCAGCAGTTTCACGGTCTCTGGAAACACCATATATTTT.

J is TRBJ1-5 and V is TRBV30; D is ambiguous. The germline V gene encodes CDR1 GTSNPN and CDR2 SVGIG (reference sequence). V lost 5 bases to trimming and J lost 3 bases, with 5 bases between them. The CDR3 has 11 residues. The CDR3 coding sequence is TGTGCCTGGGGAGTCAATCAGCCCCAGCATTTT. As protein: CAWGVNQPQHF.

The chain uses TRBV28 and TRBJ1-5; 9 bases are shared with TRBD1. CDR3 length equals 16 residues. The V and J ends lost 3 bases and 6 bases, in that order; junction bases with no gene match: 9. In germline, CDR1 is MDHEN, CDR2 SYDVKM. CDR3 nucleotide sequence: TGTGCCAGCAGTTTGGGTGGGACAGGGATGGGTCAGCCCCAGCATTTT. Translating gives CASSLGGTGMGQPQHF.